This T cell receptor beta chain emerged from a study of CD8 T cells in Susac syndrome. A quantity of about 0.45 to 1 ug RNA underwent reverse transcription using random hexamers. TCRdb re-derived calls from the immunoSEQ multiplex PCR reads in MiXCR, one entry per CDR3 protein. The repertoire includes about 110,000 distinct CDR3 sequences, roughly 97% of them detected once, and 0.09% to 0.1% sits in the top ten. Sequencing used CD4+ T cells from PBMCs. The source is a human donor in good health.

The CDR3: CASSRRTGLAKNIQYF. The DNA for the CDR3 is TGCGCCAGCAGTCGGAGGACAGGTCTAGCCAAAAACATTCAGTACTTC. The chain couples TRBV23-1 to TRBJ2-4, with TRBD1 matching over 7 bases. TRBV23-1 is sorted into the ORF group, with uncertain function. V shed 4 bases, J shed 0 bases, and the junction held 6 bases outside the gene matches. The CDR3 is 16 amino acids.